These 6 T cell receptor beta chains originate from one sample sequenced in a study of regulatory T cells in long-lasting Graves disease. CDR3-region Arm-PCR and iRepertoire HTBI primers produced the TCR beta libraries. MiXCR, applied by TCRdb to the multiplex PCR reads, yields one record per CDR3 protein. The sample has a few hundred thousand distinct CDR3 sequences, about a quarter seen once. The time point is: persistent/refractory GD, antithyroid drugs over 5 years with positive TRAb. Preparation of the TCR library used RNA extracted from PBMCs. The material was peripheral blood mononuclear cells (PBMCs), obtained when the disease was refractory, from a patient treated with antithyroid drugs. The receptors were gathered from a female donor with Graves disease.

The chain uses TRBV9 and TRBJ2-2; 8 bases agree with TRBD2. Trimming cost V 2 bases and J 0 bases; bases outside gene matches: 0. CDR3 size: 15 residues. CDR1 is SGDLS and CDR2 is YYNGEE in the germline V gene. The CDR3 protein is CASSVGGANTGELFF. CDR3 in DNA: TGTGCCAGCAGCGTCGGGGGGGCGAACACCGGGGAGCTGTTTTTT.

This chain connects TRBV5-1 to TRBJ1-2, with 10 nucleotides matching TRBD1. The germline gives CDR1 SGHRS, CDR2 YFSETQ. The CDR3 runs 16 residues. The V gene end was trimmed by 2 bases and the J gene end by 5 bases; junction bases not matched to a gene: 9. CDR3 nucleotide sequence: TGCGCCAGCAGCTTTGGAGACAGGGGGCGTTCTTATGGCTACACCTTC. Translated, it gives CASSFGDRGRSYGYTF.

This clonotype was detected many times. This sequence joins TRBV11-1 and TRBJ1-4, with 9 bases aligning to TRBD1. The CDR3 consists of 15 residues. Germline CDR1 is SGHAT and CDR2 is FQDESV (reference sequence). V shed 5 bases and J 7 bases; nucleotides not matched to a gene: 8. For the CDR3, the DNA is TGTGCCAGCAGCGAACCCGGGACAGGGCGTGAAAAACTGTTTTTT. Protein: CASSEPGTGREKLFF.

In its sample, this clonotype was seen a few times. A junction end diverges from the germline sequence, so it may reflect a read error. The V call is TRBV7-2, the J call TRBJ2-7; a weak D match, TRBD1 (6 bases). The germline V gene encodes CDR1 SGHTA and CDR2 FQGNSA. CDR3 length equals 13 residues. For the CDR3, the DNA is TGTGCCAGCAGCACCACCCAGGGGTACGGGCAGTACTTC. It specifies CASSTTQGYGQYF.

This clonotype was counted only a few times. The rearrangement links TRBV27 to TRBJ1-5; 10 bases match TRBD1. Trimming cost V 5 bases and J 7 bases; bases outside gene matches: 8. From germline, CDR1 is MNHEY and CDR2 SMNVEV (reference sequence). This CDR3 is 15 amino acids long. The CDR3 reads CASSPTDRGRQPQHF. In DNA form, the CDR3 reads TGTGCCAGCAGTCCTACGGACAGGGGGAGACAGCCCCAGCATTTT.

There are a few counts of this clonotype. CDR3 protein: CSARDIREARYNEQFF. CDR3 sequence (DNA): TGCAGTGCTAGAGATATTCGGGAGGCGCGATACAATGAGCAGTTCTTC. This chain joins TRBV20-1 and TRBJ2-1; 7 bases are shared with TRBD2. The length of the CDR3 is 16 residues. Germline V gene data show CDR1 as DFQATT and CDR2 as SNEGSKA (reference sequence). The trim removed 0 bases at V and 4 bases at J, leaving 9 bases unmatched.